The sequence of this TCR beta chain was determined in a study of vaccination and CD4 T cells after COVID-19. CD4+ T cells that had been cultured provided DNA sequenced with the Oncomine TCR Beta short-read assay. TCRdb re-analysed the PCR reads in MiXCR, keeping a single row per CDR3 protein. The sample includes several thousand distinct CDR3 sequences, about 38% of them seen just once. Treatment of the sample: roughly 11-day PBMC culture with coronavirus spike peptide pools or control peptides (ViraFEST assay). CD4+ T-cell collection from the unexposed donor predated the COVID-19 pandemic (2011-2018). This clonotype was seen only a few times. What it binds is not known. Whole-study results and caveats: Median 86.3% of reactive clones detected in convalescent patients emerged only post-vaccination.

Sequencing was carried out using CD4+ T cells from blood, cultured in vitro. The TCR comes from a human donor in good health.

The CDR3 sequence is CASSVQMNTEAFF. The CDR3 nucleotides are TGTGCCAGCAGCGTCCAGATGAACACTGAAGCTTTCTTT. The rearrangement joins TRBV5-4 to TRBJ1-1, with unresolved D. Between the trimmed V and J ends, which lost 4 bases and 0 bases, there was a span of 7 bases. Germline V gene lookup returns CDR1 SGHNT and CDR2 YYREEE (reference sequence). CDR3 size: 13 residues.